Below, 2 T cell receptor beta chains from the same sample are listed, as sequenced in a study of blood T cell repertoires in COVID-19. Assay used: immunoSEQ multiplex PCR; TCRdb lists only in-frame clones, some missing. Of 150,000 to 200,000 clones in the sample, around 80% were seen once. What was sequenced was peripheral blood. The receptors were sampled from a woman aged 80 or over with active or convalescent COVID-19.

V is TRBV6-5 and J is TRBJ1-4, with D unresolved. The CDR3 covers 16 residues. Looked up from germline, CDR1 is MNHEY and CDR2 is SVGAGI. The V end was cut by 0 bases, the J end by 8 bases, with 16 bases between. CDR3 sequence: CASSYSPAGTSEKLFF. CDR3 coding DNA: TGTGCCAGCAGTTACTCGCCGGCGGGTACAAGCGAAAAACTGTTTTTT.

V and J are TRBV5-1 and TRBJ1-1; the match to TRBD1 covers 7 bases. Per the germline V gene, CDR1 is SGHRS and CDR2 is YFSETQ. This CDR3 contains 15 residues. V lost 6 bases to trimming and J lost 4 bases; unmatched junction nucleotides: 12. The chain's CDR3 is CASNTGQLGTTEAFF. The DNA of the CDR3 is TGCGCCAGCAATACGGGACAGCTGGGAACCACTGAAGCTTTCTTT.